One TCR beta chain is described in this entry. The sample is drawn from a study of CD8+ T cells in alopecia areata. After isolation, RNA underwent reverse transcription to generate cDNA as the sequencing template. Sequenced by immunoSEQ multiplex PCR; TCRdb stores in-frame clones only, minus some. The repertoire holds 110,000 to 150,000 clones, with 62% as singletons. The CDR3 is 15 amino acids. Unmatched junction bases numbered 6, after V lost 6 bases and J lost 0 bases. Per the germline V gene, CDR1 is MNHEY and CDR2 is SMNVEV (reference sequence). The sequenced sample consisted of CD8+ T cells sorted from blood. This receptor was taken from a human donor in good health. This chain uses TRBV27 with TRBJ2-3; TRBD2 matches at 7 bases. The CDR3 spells CASSIAGASTDTQYF. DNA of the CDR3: TGTGCCAGCAGCATAGCGGGTGCGAGCACAGATACGCAGTATTTT.